The clone carrying this T cell receptor beta chain was seen a handful of times. Antigen: not known. The data were taken from a study of CD8 T cells in ankylosing spondylitis. Study-level points and caveats: Relatively rare in peripheral blood, disease-linked clones were also CD8+.

TCRdb reprocessed the 5' RACE reads with MiXCR, giving one entry per CDR3 protein. The table shows a few hundred thousand distinct CDR3 sequences, with approximately 22% occurring only once. The CDR3 runs to 13 residues. After removal of 6 bases from V and 6 bases from J, the junction contained 5 bases not matched to a gene. This sequence originates from a male donor with ankylosing spondylitis or in good health (not recorded which). Sequenced: blood, either unsorted or a sorted T cell fraction (not recorded which). The chain joins TRBV12-3 or TRBV12-4 to TRBJ2-1; 7 positions match TRBD1. CDR3 protein: CASSTGTANEQFF. DNA for the CDR3: TGTGCCAGCAGCACCGGGACAGCCAATGAGCAGTTCTTC.